What follows is one T cell receptor beta chain and its context. Its specificity is unknown. This entry is derived from a study of cytotoxic CD8 clonotypes in ibrutinib-treated CLL. Study summary: It was after a median about twelve months of treatment, range 6 to 36, that response samples were taken.

The CDR3 consists of 13 residues. CDR1 and CDR2 (germline): SGHTA, FQGTGA. With 5 bases removed from V and 5 bases from J, the gap between germline ends came to 13 bases. Clones were read by immunoSEQ multiplex PCR, and TCRdb kept only the in-frame ones, dropping some. Of around 20,000 clones listed, roughly 80% were seen once; the top ten hold under 7%. Study observations and caveats: Clonality increased at ibrutinib response and stayed stable in sustained remission. At progression, however, it fell back toward baseline. Investigators sampled sustained-remission and progressing patients at differing times. Measured clonality at baseline was greater than in age-matched healthy donors and tracked with circulating CD8+ T-cell counts.

The sample here was PBMCs, taken before ibrutinib treatment. The V and J genes are TRBV7-3 and TRBJ2-7; D possibly uses TRBD1 or TRBD2 (6 bases each). The sequence derives from a human donor with chronic lymphocytic leukemia. The CDR3 DNA is TGTGCCAGCAGCCAACAGGGAGGCGACGAGCAGTACTTC. Residues: CASSQQGGDEQYF. The full variable domain, completed using reference TRBV7-3 and TRBJ2-7, is GAGVSQTPSNKVTEKGKYVELRCDPISGHTALYWYRQSLGQGPEFLIYFQGTGAADDSGLPNDRFFAVRPEGSVSTLKIQRTERGDSAVYLCASSQQGGDEQYFGPGTRLTVT.